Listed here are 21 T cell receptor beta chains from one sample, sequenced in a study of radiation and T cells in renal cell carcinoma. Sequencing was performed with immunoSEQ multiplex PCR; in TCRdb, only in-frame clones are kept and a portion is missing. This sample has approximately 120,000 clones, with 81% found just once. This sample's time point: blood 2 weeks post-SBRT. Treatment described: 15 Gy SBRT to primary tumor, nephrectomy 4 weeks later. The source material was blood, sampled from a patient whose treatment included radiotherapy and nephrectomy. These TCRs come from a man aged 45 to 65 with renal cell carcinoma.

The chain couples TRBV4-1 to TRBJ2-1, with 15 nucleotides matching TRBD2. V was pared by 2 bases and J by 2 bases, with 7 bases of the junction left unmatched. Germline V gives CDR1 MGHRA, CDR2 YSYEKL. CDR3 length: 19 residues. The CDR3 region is CASSQIPGLAGGTYNEQFF. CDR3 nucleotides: TGCGCCAGCAGCCAAATTCCGGGACTAGCGGGAGGTACCTACAATGAGCAGTTCTTC.

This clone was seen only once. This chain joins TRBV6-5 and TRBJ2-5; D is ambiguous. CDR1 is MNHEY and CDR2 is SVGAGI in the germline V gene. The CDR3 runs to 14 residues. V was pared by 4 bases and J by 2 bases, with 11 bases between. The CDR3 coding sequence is TGTGCCAGCAGTTTCGACACGCTTCAAGAGACCCAGTACTTC. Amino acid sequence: CASSFDTLQETQYF.

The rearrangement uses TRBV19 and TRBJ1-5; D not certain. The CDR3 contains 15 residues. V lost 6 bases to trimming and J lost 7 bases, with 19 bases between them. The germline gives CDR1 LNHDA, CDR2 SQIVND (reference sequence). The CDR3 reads CASSFRFARGQPQHF. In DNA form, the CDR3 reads TGTGCCAGTAGCTTTAGGTTTGCCAGAGGCCAGCCCCAGCATTTT.

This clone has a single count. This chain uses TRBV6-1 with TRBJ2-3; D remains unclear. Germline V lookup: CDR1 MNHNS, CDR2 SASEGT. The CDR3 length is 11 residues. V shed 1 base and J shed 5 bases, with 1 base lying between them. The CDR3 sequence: CASSEVDTQYF. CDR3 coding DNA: TGTGCCAGCAGTGAAGTAGATACGCAGTATTTT.

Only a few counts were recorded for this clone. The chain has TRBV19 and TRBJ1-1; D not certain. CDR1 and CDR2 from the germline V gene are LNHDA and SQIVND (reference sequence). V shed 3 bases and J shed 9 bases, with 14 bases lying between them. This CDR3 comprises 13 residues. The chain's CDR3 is CASSIYWTEKAFF. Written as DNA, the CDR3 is TGTGCCAGTAGTATCTATTGGACGGAAAAAGCTTTCTTT.

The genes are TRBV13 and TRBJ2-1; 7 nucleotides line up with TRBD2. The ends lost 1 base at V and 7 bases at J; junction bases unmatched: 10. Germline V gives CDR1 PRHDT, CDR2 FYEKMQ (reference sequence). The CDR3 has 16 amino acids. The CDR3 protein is CASSLARGVDLNEQFF. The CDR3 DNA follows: TGTGCCAGCAGCTTAGCCCGGGGGGTAGATTTGAATGAGCAGTTCTTC.

This CDR3 reads CASSRSGGADTQYF. As DNA, the CDR3 is TGTGCCAGCAGCCGTAGCGGGGGGGCAGATACGCAGTATTTT. The chain has TRBV6-1 and TRBJ2-3; 11 bases map to TRBD2. Per the germline V gene, CDR1 is MNHNS and CDR2 is SASEGT. The J segment lost 4 bases and the V segment lost 6 bases, leaving 3 bases of the junction unmatched. This CDR3 is built from 14 residues.

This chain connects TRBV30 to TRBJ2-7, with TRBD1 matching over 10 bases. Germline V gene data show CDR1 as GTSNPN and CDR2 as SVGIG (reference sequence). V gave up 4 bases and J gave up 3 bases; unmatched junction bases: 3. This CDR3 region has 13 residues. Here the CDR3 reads CAWTGTGDYEQYF. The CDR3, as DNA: TGTGCCTGGACCGGGACAGGGGACTACGAGCAGTACTTC. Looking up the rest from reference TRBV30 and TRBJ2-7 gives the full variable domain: SQTIHQWPATLVQPVGSPLSLECTVEGTSNPNLYWYRQAAGRGLQLLFYSVGIGQISSEVPQNLSASRPQDRQFILSSKKLLLSDSGFYLCAWTGTGDYEQYFGPGTRLTVT.

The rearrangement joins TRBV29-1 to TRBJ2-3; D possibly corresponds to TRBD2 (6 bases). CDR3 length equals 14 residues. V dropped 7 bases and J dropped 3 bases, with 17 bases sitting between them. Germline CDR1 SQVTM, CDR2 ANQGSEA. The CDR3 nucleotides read TGCAGCGCTTCGACTAGAATCCATACAGATACGCAGTATTTT. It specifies CSASTRIHTDTQYF.

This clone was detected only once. Written as DNA, the CDR3 is TGTGCCAGCTTCGAAGGGAGAGATACGCAGTATTTT. Its translation: CASFEGRDTQYF. This chain uses TRBV18 with TRBJ2-3; D may be TRBD2 (5 bases). V dropped 7 bases and J dropped 5 bases, with 10 bases sitting between them. Germline V gene data show CDR1 as KGHSH and CDR2 as LQKENI. This CDR3 contains 12 residues. Full variable domain (outside the CDR3, taken from reference TRBV18 and TRBJ2-3): NAGVMQNPRHLVRRRGQEARLRCSPMKGHSHVYWYRQLPEEGLKFMVYLQKENIIDESGMPKERFSAEFPKEGPSILRIQQVVRGDSAAYFCASFEGRDTQYFGPGTRLTVL.

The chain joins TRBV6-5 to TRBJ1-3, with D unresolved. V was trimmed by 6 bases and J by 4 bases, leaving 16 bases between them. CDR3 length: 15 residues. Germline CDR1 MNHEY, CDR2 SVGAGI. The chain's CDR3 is CASRSTRESGNTIYF. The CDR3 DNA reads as TGTGCCAGCAGATCAACGAGGGAGTCCGGAAACACCATATATTTT.

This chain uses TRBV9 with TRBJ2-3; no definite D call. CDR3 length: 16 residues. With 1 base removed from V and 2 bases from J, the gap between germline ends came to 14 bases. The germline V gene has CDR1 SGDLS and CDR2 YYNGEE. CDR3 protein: CASSVQGSWATDTQYF. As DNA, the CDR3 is TGTGCCAGCAGCGTACAAGGAAGTTGGGCCACAGATACGCAGTATTTT.

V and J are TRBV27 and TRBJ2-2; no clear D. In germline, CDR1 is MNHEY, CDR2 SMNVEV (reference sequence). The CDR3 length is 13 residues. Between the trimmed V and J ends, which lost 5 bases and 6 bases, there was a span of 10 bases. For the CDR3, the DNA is TGTGCCAGCAGTGTTTTGGGCGCCGGGGAGCTGTTTTTT. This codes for CASSVLGAGELFF.

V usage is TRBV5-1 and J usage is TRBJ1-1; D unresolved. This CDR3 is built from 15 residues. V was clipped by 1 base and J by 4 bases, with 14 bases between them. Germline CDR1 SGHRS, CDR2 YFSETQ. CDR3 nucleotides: TGCGCCAGCAGCTTGTCCGCTTCTGGGTCCACTGAAGCTTTCTTT. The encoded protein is CASSLSASGSTEAFF.

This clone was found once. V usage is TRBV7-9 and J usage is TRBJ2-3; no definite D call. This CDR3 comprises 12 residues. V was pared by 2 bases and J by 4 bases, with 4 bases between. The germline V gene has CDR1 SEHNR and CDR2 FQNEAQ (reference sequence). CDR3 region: CASSLMSDTQYF. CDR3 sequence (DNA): TGTGCCAGCAGCTTAATGTCAGATACGCAGTATTTT.

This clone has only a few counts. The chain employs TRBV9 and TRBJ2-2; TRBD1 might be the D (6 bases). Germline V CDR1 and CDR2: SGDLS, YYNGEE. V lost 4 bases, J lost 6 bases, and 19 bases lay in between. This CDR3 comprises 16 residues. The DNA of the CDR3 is TGTGCCAGCAGCCCAACGTTGCAGGGGTCGTCCGGGGAGCTGTTTTTT. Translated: CASSPTLQGSSGELFF. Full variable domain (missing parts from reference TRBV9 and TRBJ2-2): DSGVTQTPKHLITATGQRVTLRCSPRSGDLSVYWYQQSLDQGLQFLIQYYNGEERAKGNILERFSAQQFPDLHSELNLSSLELGDSALYFCASSPTLQGSSGELFFGEGSRLTVL.

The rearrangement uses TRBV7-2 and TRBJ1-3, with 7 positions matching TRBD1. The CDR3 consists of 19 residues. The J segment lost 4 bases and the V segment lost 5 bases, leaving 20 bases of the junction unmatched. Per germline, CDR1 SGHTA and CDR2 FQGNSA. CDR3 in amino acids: CASSPAWGQDRENGNTIYF. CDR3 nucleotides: TGTGCCAGCAGCCCAGCTTGGGGTCAAGACAGGGAGAACGGAAACACCATATATTTT.

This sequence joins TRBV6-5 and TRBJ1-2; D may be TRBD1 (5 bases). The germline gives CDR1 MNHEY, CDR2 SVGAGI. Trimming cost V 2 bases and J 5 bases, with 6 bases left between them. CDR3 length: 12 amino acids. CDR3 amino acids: CASSYGGYGYTF. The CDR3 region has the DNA TGTGCCAGCAGTTACGGGGGTTATGGCTACACCTTC.

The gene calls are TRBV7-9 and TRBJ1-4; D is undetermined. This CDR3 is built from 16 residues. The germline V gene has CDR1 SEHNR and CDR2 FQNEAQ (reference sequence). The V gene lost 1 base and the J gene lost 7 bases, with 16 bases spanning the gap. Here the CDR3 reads CASSLGTGDGSEKLFF. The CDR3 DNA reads TGTGCCAGCAGCTTAGGGACCGGGGATGGAAGTGAAAAACTGTTTTTT.

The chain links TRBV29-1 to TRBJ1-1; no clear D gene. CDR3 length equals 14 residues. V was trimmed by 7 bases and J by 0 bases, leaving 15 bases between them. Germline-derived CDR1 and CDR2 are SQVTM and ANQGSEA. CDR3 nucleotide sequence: TGCAGCGCCGGTAGGGTTTCCATGAACACTGAAGCTTTCTTT. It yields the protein CSAGRVSMNTEAFF.

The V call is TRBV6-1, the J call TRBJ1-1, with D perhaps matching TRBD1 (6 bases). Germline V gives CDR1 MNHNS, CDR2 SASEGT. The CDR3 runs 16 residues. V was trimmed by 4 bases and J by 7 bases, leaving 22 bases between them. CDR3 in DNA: TGTGCCAGCAGTGGTCAGATTGGGGGAGGGGGAGATGAAGCTTTCTTT. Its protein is CASSGQIGGGGDEAFF.